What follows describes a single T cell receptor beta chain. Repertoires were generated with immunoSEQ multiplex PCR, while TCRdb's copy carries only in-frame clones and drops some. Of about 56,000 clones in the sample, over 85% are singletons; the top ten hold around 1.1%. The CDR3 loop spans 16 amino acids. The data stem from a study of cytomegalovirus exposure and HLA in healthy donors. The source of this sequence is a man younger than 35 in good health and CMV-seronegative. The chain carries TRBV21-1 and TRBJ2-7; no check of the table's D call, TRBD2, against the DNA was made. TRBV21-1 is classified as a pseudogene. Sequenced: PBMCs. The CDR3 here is CASSNHLQAHSYEQYF. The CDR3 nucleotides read TGTGCCAGCAGCAACCACCTTCAAGCGCACTCCTACGAGCAGTACTTC.